The following is a T cell receptor beta chain sequence with its context. Its antigen is still unknown. The V gene lost 0 bases and the J gene lost 2 bases, with 11 bases spanning the gap. This CDR3 region has 16 residues. Per the germline V gene, CDR1 is SGHTA and CDR2 is FQGNSA. Clones were read by immunoSEQ multiplex PCR, and TCRdb kept only the in-frame ones, dropping some. The table records approximately 130,000 clones, 85% to 90% of them present only once. These data are taken from a study of T cell responses to AZD1222 COVID-19 vaccine. Whole-study results and caveats: Reportedly, nearly half of unique spike TCRs recognized epitopes outside B.1.351/B.1.1.7 mutations.

The clonotype comes from an adult in good health. This material consisted of peripheral blood, taken on day 0 of AZD1222 vaccination. The chain employs TRBV7-2 and TRBJ1-3; D remains unclear. The chain's CDR3 is CASSLAHGVAGNTIYF. The CDR3 DNA reads as TGTGCCAGCAGCTTAGCGCATGGGGTAGCTGGAAACACCATATATTTT.